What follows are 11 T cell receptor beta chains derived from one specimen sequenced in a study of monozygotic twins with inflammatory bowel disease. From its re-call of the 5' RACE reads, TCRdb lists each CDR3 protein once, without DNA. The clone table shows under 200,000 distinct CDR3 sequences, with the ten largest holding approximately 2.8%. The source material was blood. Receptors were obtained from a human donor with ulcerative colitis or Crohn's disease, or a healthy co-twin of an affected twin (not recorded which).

CDR3: CAWSTGAGANVLTF. The rearrangement links TRBV30 to TRBJ2-6. The CDR3 runs to 14 residues. The germline gives CDR1 GTSNPN, CDR2 SVGIG (reference sequence).

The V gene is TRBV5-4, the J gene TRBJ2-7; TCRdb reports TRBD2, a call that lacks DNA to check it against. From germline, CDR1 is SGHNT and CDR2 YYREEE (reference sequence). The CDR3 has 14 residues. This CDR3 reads CASSLRATRYEQYF.

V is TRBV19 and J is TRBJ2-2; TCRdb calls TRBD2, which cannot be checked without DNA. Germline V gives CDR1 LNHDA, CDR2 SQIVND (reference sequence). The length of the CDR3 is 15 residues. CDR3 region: CASSPLAEWPGELFF.

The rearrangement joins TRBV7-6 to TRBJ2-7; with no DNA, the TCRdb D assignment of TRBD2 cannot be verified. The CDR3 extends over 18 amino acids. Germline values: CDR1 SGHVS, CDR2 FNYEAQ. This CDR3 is CASSPETSGITISYEQYF.

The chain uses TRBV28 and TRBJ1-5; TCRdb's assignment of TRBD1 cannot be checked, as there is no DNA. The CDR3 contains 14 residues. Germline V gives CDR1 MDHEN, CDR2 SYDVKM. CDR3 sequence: CASSLTGENQPQHF.

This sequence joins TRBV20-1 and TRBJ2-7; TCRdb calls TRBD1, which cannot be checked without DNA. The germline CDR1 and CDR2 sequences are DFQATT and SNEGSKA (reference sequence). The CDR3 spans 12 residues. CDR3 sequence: CSASGTAYEQYF.

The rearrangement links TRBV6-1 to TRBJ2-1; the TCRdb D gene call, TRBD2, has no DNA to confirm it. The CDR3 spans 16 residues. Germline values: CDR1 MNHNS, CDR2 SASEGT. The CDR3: CASSSGLAGNYNEQFF.

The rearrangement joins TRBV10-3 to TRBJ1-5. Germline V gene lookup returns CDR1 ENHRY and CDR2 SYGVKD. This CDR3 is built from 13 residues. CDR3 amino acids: CAISVQGNQPQHF.

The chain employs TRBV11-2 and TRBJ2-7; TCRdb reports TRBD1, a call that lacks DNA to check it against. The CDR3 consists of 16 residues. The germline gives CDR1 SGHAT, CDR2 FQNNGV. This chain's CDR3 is CASSLVGVAGVYEQYF. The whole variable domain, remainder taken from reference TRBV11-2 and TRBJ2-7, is EAGVAQSPRYKIIEKRQSVAFWCNPISGHATLYWYQQILGQGPKLLIQFQNNGVVDDSQLPKDRFSAERLKGVDSTLKIQPAKLEDSAVYLCASSLVGVAGVYEQYFGPGTRLTVT.

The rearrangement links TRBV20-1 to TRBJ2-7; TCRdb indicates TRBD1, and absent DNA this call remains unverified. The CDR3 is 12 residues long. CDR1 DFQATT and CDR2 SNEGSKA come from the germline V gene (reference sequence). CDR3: CSARGTANEQYF.

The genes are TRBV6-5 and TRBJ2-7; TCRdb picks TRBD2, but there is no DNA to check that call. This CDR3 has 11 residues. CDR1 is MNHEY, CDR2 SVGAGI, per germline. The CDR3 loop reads CAIGPSYEQYF.